Listed below are T cell receptor beta chains from one sample, sequenced in a study of blood T cell repertoires in COVID-19. Clones were sequenced by immunoSEQ multiplex PCR, and TCRdb holds only the in-frame ones, with some missing. The sample shows 120,000 or so clones, around 87% of them seen only once. The sample was peripheral blood. The receptor set was obtained from a woman in her 70s with acute or convalescent COVID-19. Each CDR3 is given with its conserved first and last residue. Clone size is given for some rows only: seen once, a few or many times, or a class if the clone is expanded.

>TRBJ2-3|TRBV7-2|13|few
CASSSRPTDTQYF
>TRBJ2-1|TRBV29-1|15|NA
CSVEGLGQGENEQFF
>TRBJ2-1|TRBV11-2|15|NA
CASSLAGALYNEQFF
>TRBJ2-1|TRBV6-5|14|NA
CASKMTDWSGGQFF
>TRBJ2-2|TRBV5-1|16|NA
CASSLGGTSLSGELFF
>TRBJ1-6|TRBV7-6|14|once
CASSWWGLNSPLHF
>TRBJ1-6|TRBV4-1|17|NA
CASSQDGSYGGNSPLHF
>TRBJ1-2|TRBV29-1|15|NA
CSVEEQGHHGYGYTF
>TRBJ2-7|TRBV19|15|NA
CASSPLAGGPSEQYF
>TRBJ1-5|TRBV19|14|NA
CARVGQGLDQPQHF
>TRBJ2-6|TRBV6-2/TRBV6-3|15|NA
CASSYSGQGANVLTF